The rows below give T cell receptor beta chains drawn from one sample of a study of T cell repertoires in cytomegalovirus infection. TCRdb ran MiXCR on the reads and lists one entry per CDR3 protein. The sample includes about 100,000 distinct CDR3 sequences, about a quarter of them seen just once. Specimen: CD8+ T cells from PBMCs. These receptors were collected from a human donor in good health (CMV status not recorded). Some clones in this sample may be carry-over from other donors' samples. Each CDR3 is given with its conserved first and last residue. D genes are given only for firm matches. The size of a clone is reported for some rows only, either as once, few or many, or as a class for expanded clones.

CDR3: CASSLTATEKNYGYTF; DNA: TGTGCCAGCAGTTTAACAGCTACAGAAAAGAACTATGGCTACACCTTC; D: -; V: TRBV28; size: medium-sized; J: TRBJ1-2
CDR3: CASGLGGTEAFF; DNA: TGTGCCAGCGGCCTGGGTGGCACTGAAGCTTTCTTT; D: -; V: TRBV7-2; size: few; J: TRBJ1-1
CDR3: CASSLRVVLLVGELFF; DNA: TGTGCCAGCAGCTTACGGGTTGTGTTGCTTGTCGGGGAGCTGTTTTTT; D: -; V: TRBV7-9; size: many; J: TRBJ2-2
CDR3: CASSEAGTRETQYF; DNA: TGTGCCAGCAGTGAAGCTGGGACCCGAGAGACCCAGTACTTC; D: -; V: TRBV2; size: few; J: TRBJ2-5
CDR3: CASSPRDRVDTQYF; DNA: TGTGCCAGCAGTCCCAGGGACAGGGTTGATACGCAGTATTTT; D: TRBD1; V: TRBV28; size: -; J: TRBJ2-3
CDR3: CATSDPGWNEQFF; DNA: TGTGCCACCAGTGATCCCGGTTGGAATGAGCAGTTCTTC; D: -; V: TRBV24-1; size: few; J: TRBJ2-1
CDR3: CASSLMGGETQYF; DNA: TGTGCCAGCAGTTTAATGGGAGGAGAGACCCAGTACTTC; D: -; V: TRBV27; size: few; J: TRBJ2-5
CDR3: CASSYLKGQYQETQYF; DNA: TGTGCCAGCAGTTACCTAAAGGGTCAGTACCAAGAGACCCAGTACTTC; D: -; V: TRBV6-2/TRBV6-3; size: -; J: TRBJ2-5
CDR3: CASSLAGLLHEQYF; DNA: TGTGCCAGCAGTTTAGCGGGGCTTCTACACGAGCAGTACTTC; D: -; V: TRBV12-3/TRBV12-4; size: many; J: TRBJ2-7
CDR3: CSVEAGGSWDGYTF; DNA: TGCAGCGTTGAAGCCGGCGGCTCGTGGGATGGCTACACCTTC; D: -; V: TRBV29-1; size: -; J: TRBJ1-2
CDR3: CASSYTRTAQETQYF; DNA: TGTGCCAGCAGTTACACACGGACAGCCCAAGAGACCCAGTACTTC; D: -; V: TRBV6-5; size: many; J: TRBJ2-5
CDR3: CASSFVGFSQFF; DNA: TGTGCCAGCAGCTTTGTCGGCTTCAGTCAGTTCTTC; D: -; V: TRBV7-2; size: many; J: TRBJ2-1
CDR3: CASSTTGGYEQYF; DNA: TGTGCCAGCAGCACCACAGGGGGCTACGAGCAGTACTTC; D: TRBD1; V: TRBV7-4; size: -; J: TRBJ2-7
CDR3: CASRGIMRTTLQPQHF; DNA: TGTGCCAGCAGGGGGATTATGCGGACAACTCTTCAGCCCCAGCATTTT; D: -; V: TRBV6-2/TRBV6-3; size: few; J: TRBJ1-5
CDR3: CASSLTVRGMTNQPQHF; DNA: TGTGCCAGCAGTTTGACGGTCAGGGGGATGACCAATCAGCCCCAGCATTTT; D: TRBD1; V: TRBV12-3/TRBV12-4; size: many; J: TRBJ1-5
CDR3: CASSLLLADQETQYF; DNA: TGTGCCAGCAGCTTATTGTTAGCAGATCAAGAGACCCAGTACTTC; D: -; V: TRBV7-6; size: many; J: TRBJ2-5
CDR3: CATSRSGSTDTQYF; DNA: TGTGCCACCAGCAGGAGCGGTAGCACAGATACGCAGTATTTT; D: -; V: TRBV15; size: few; J: TRBJ2-3
CDR3: CASSLETSGHHNEQFF; DNA: TGTGCCAGCAGCTTAGAGACTAGCGGGCACCACAATGAGCAGTTCTTC; D: TRBD2; V: TRBV7-9; size: many; J: TRBJ2-1
CDR3: CASSSGRRGTYNEQFF; DNA: TGTGCCAGCAGTTCCGGGAGAAGGGGGACTTACAATGAGCAGTTCTTC; D: -; V: TRBV12-3/TRBV12-4; size: -; J: TRBJ2-1
CDR3: CASSSRGFYGYTF; DNA: TGTGCCAGCAGTTCCAGGGGATTCTATGGCTACACCTTC; D: -; V: TRBV27; size: few; J: TRBJ1-2
CDR3: CASSEGSVNEKLFF; DNA: TGTGCCAGCAGTGAAGGGTCAGTTAATGAAAAACTGTTTTTT; D: -; V: TRBV2; size: -; J: TRBJ1-4
CDR3: CSARDRSYEQYF; DNA: TGCAGTGCTAGAGATCGTTCCTACGAGCAGTACTTC; D: -; V: TRBV20-1; size: -; J: TRBJ2-7
CDR3: CASSLDGPLDEQFF; DNA: TGTGCCAGCAGCTTAGACGGGCCCTTAGATGAGCAGTTCTTC; D: -; V: TRBV7-8; size: -; J: TRBJ2-1
CDR3: CASSLYPAGRAAIETQYF; DNA: TGTGCCAGCAGCTTATATCCCGCGGGGAGGGCAGCCATAGAGACCCAGTACTTC; D: TRBD2; V: TRBV7-6; size: few; J: TRBJ2-5
CDR3: CASSLVSGDGTEAFF; DNA: TGTGCCAGCAGCTTAGTATCAGGGGATGGGACTGAAGCTTTCTTT; D: -; V: TRBV7-9; size: -; J: TRBJ1-1
CDR3: CSAEEANYGYTF; DNA: TGCAGTGCGGAAGAGGCTAACTATGGCTACACCTTC; D: -; V: TRBV20-1; size: -; J: TRBJ1-2
CDR3: CASSLSQTGGYGYTF; DNA: TGTGCCAGCAGTTTATCTCAGACAGGGGGATATGGCTACACCTTC; D: TRBD1; V: TRBV27; size: -; J: TRBJ1-2
CDR3: CASSPGTVVSEQYF; DNA: TGTGCCAGCAGCCCCGGGACGGTAGTCTCCGAGCAGTACTTC; D: -; V: TRBV7-9; size: few; J: TRBJ2-7
CDR3: CASLEGWNTEAFF; DNA: TGTGCCAGTTTGGAGGGTTGGAACACTGAAGCTTTCTTT; D: -; V: TRBV12-3/TRBV12-4; size: -; J: TRBJ1-1
CDR3: CASTSNPGMNTEAFF; DNA: TGTGCCAGCACCTCGAACCCGGGGATGAACACTGAAGCTTTCTTT; D: -; V: TRBV6-6; size: -; J: TRBJ1-1
CDR3: CASSFTDRTDGYTF; DNA: TGTGCCAGCAGTTTTACGGACAGAACTGATGGCTACACCTTC; D: -; V: TRBV12-3/TRBV12-4; size: few; J: TRBJ1-2
CDR3: CASRPGQRRKPQHF; DNA: TGTGCCAGCAGACCGGGACAGAGGAGGAAGCCCCAGCATTTT; D: TRBD1; V: TRBV6-1; size: few; J: TRBJ1-5
CDR3: CASTPTGMDGYTF; DNA: TGTGCCAGCACCCCGACAGGGATGGACGGCTACACCTTC; D: TRBD1; V: TRBV28; size: few; J: TRBJ1-2
CDR3: CASSRGDAKYNEQFF; DNA: TGTGCCAGCAGCCGGGGGGACGCCAAATACAATGAGCAGTTCTTC; D: TRBD2; V: TRBV7-2; size: many; J: TRBJ2-1
CDR3: CASSLRLLDEQFF; DNA: TGTGCCAGCAGCTTAAGACTGTTGGATGAGCAGTTCTTC; D: -; V: TRBV7-6; size: many; J: TRBJ2-1